This T cell receptor beta chain was found in a study of blood T cell repertoires in COVID-19. Study as a whole: The United States, Italy and Spain provided the acute and convalescent COVID-19 samples. The analysed material was cDNA or gDNA that came from T cells, B-cell-depleted T cells, or PBMCs.

Authors' data handling: Researchers report that nucleated cell counts were estimated from reference gene primer amplification. Assay: immunoSEQ multiplex PCR; the TCRdb copy retains only in-frame clones and omits some. The V and J calls and clone size come from that table; D and trimming were worked out from the DNA. Among 65,000 to 90,000 clones listed, over 75% were seen once. This CDR3 is 15 amino acids long. In germline, CDR1 is SGHTA, CDR2 FQGNSA. V shed 1 base and J 2 bases; nucleotides not matched to a gene: 2. Specimen: peripheral blood. The J gene is TRBJ2-7, the V gene TRBV7-2; 10 positions match TRBD2. This clonotype originated in a woman aged 55 to 70 with acute or convalescent COVID-19. CDR3 loop: CASSLDTSGTYEQYF. The DNA for the CDR3 is TGTGCCAGCAGCTTAGATACTAGCGGGACCTACGAGCAGTACTTC.